This entry concerns a single T cell receptor beta chain. This entry comes from a study of identical twins. Unmatched junction bases numbered 8, after V lost 3 bases and J lost 7 bases. Germline lookup yields CDR1 SGHDT and CDR2 YYEEEE. This CDR3 region has 16 residues. TCRdb itself ran the 5' RACE reads through MiXCR, one entry per CDR3 protein. This sample has around 1.7 million distinct CDR3 sequences; roughly a third occur once, and the top ten carry approximately 0.29%. This sequence joins TRBV5-6 and TRBJ1-6; 9 nucleotides agree with TRBD1. This receptor was identified in a newborn girl in good health. The sample taken for sequencing was cord blood. CDR3 loop: CASSSATGGWNSPLHF. The CDR3 DNA sequence: TGTGCCAGCAGCTCCGCGACAGGGGGATGGAATTCACCCCTCCACTTT.